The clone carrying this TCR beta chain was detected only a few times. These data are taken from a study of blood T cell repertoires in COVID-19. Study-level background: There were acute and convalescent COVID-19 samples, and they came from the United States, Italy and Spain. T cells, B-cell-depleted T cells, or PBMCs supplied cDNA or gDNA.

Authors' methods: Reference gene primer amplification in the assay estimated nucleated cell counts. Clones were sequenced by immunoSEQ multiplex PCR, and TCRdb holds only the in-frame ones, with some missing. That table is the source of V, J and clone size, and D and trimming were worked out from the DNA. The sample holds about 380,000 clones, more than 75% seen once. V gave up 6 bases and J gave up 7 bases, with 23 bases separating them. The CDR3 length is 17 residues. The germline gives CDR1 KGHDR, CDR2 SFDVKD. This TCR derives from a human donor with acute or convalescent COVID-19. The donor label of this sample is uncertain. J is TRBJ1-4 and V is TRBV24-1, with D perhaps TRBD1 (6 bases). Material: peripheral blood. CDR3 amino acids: CATSSGQGGGDGEKLFF. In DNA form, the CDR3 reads TGTGCCACCAGTTCCGGGCAGGGTGGGGGCGATGGTGAAAAACTGTTTTTT.